This T cell receptor (beta chain) stems from a study of cytomegalovirus exposure and HLA in healthy donors. Regarding the study as a whole: While the bulk of TCR sequences proved rare, some public TCRs turned up in many donors. Researchers reported that a few CMV-associated chains were confirmed in vitro as CMV antigen-specific. According to the study, 150 to 200 TCR beta chains were cytomegalovirus-associated.

Trimming removed 2 bases at V and 4 bases at J, with 11 bases between. The CDR3 spans 15 residues. The germline V gene has CDR1 MNHEY and CDR2 SMNVEV (reference sequence). With regard to this clone: Its antigen is undetermined.

Method: immunoSEQ multiplex PCR; TCRdb's copy keeps in-frame clones and lacks some. The table lists 97,000 or so clones, about 95% of them singletons. The sample was PBMCs. This receptor was taken from a woman aged 18-29 years in good health and CMV-seronegative. V usage is TRBV27 and J usage is TRBJ2-2, with D perhaps matching TRBD1 (6 bases). CDR3 nucleotide sequence: TGTGCCAGCAGTTTACAGGGGCTCGGCACCGGGGAGCTGTTTTTT. It is translated as CASSLQGLGTGELFF.